The 24 T cell receptor beta chains presented below share a single source sample, sequenced in a study of Graves' ophthalmopathy and Graves' hyperthyroidism. Amplified material comprised TCR beta CDR3 regions derived from RNA transcripts. RT-PCR was first run with HTBI primers, then multiplex PCR in a second round. TCRdb ran MiXCR on the multiplex PCR reads and lists one entry per CDR3 protein. The sample comprises approximately 460,000 distinct CDR3 sequences, approximately 14% of which are singletons, and about a tenth rests with the top ten. Input material: blood. These receptors all stem from a woman aged 25-40 years with Graves' ophthalmopathy.

Many counts were recorded for this clonotype. The chain carries TRBV25-1 and TRBJ1-2; the D is unclear. V lost 3 bases, J lost 2 bases, and 13 bases lay in between. The CDR3 extends over 15 amino acids. Germline CDR1 MGHDK, CDR2 SYGVNS. The CDR3 here is CASSDALGRNYGYTF. The CDR3 region has the DNA TGTGCCAGCAGTGACGCCCTAGGACGGAACTATGGCTACACCTTC.

The table lists this clonotype with many counts. The V call is TRBV24-1, the J call TRBJ2-2; possible D gene TRBD2, 5 bases. Trimming took off 6 bases at V and 1 base at J, with 8 bases between the two ends. The CDR3 spans 14 residues. Germline V gene data show CDR1 as KGHDR and CDR2 as SFDVKD. The DNA for the CDR3 is TGTGCCACCAGTATCGGGGAGAACACCGGGGAGCTGTTTTTT. Translating gives CATSIGENTGELFF.

This clonotype was seen ten or more times. The rearrangement links TRBV6-5 to TRBJ1-1; no definite D call. Germline-derived CDR1 and CDR2 are MNHEY and SVGAGI. Trimming left V 2 bases short and J 4 bases short, with 11 bases between. The CDR3 covers 14 residues. In DNA, the CDR3 is TGTGCCAGCAGTTACAGCCGAAGTGGCACTGAAGCTTTCTTT. Translated, it gives CASSYSRSGTEAFF.

This clonotype was seen at least ten times. V is TRBV30 and J is TRBJ2-7, with 8 bases identical to TRBD2. Germline V gene sequence: CDR1 GTSNPN, CDR2 SVGIG (reference sequence). Trimming took 2 bases from V and 9 from J; bases not matched to a gene: 6. The CDR3 has 12 amino acids. The CDR3 DNA follows: TGTGCCTGGAGTCCCCGGGAGGGAAGGCAGTACTTC. This gives the protein CAWSPREGRQYF.

In this sample, this clonotype turned up a few times. This may arise from a read error, as a much more abundant clone is one base away. V and J are TRBV30 and TRBJ1-1; D perhaps matches TRBD1 (5 bases). The CDR3 runs to 13 residues. V shed 0 bases and J shed 0 bases, with 5 bases lying between them. The germline V gene has CDR1 GTSNPN and CDR2 SVGIG (reference sequence). CDR3 region: CAWSVGVNTEAFF. As DNA, the CDR3 is TGTGCCTGGAGTGTAGGGGTGAACACTGAAGCTTTCTTT.

This clonotype was detected many times. The V call is TRBV6-5, the J call TRBJ2-4; TRBD2 agrees at 9 bases. J lost 3 bases, V lost 1 base, and 1 base had no gene match. The CDR3 has 15 residues. From germline, CDR1 is MNHEY and CDR2 SVGAGI. The chain's CDR3 is CASSYWREGKNIQYF. The CDR3 DNA reads as TGTGCCAGCAGTTACTGGCGGGAGGGCAAAAACATTCAGTACTTC.

This clonotype appeared a few times. The chain carries TRBV4-1 and TRBJ2-5, with 7 bases identical to TRBD1. Germline CDR1 and CDR2: MGHRA and YSYEKL. The length of the CDR3 is 16 residues. After removal of 4 bases from V and 3 bases from J, the junction contained 11 bases not matched to a gene. The CDR3 loop is CASSLYPRDRKETQYF. CDR3 nucleotide sequence: TGCGCCAGCAGCCTCTACCCCCGGGACAGAAAAGAGACCCAGTACTTC.

A word on this clonotype: A clone one base away is much larger, so this may be a read error. J is TRBJ2-7 and V is TRBV12-3 or TRBV12-4; possibly TRBD1 for D (7 bases). The CDR3 sequence is 13 residues long. Trimming took off 5 bases at V and 2 bases at J, with 10 bases between the two ends. The CDR3 loop is CASSAGQPYEQYF. The CDR3, as DNA: TGTGCCAGCAGTGCGGGACAGCCCTACGAGCAGTACTTC.

The chain has TRBV6-4 and TRBJ1-1; D not resolved. The CDR3 loop spans 13 amino acids. Deletions cut 5 bases from V and 5 bases from J, with 12 bases between. Per germline, CDR1 MRHNA and CDR2 SNTAGT. The CDR3 here is CASSLSGKTEAFF. The CDR3, as DNA: TGTGCCAGCAGTTTATCTGGGAAGACTGAAGCTTTCTTT.

The V and J genes are TRBV5-1 and TRBJ1-1; maybe TRBD1 (5 bases). With 0 bases removed from V and 4 bases from J, the gap between germline ends came to 10 bases. The germline gives CDR1 SGHRS, CDR2 YFSETQ. The CDR3 covers 14 residues. The CDR3: CASSLDRSGTEAFF. CDR3 DNA sequence: TGCGCCAGCAGCTTGGACAGGTCGGGCACTGAAGCTTTCTTT.

The genes are TRBV30 and TRBJ1-1; 8 nucleotides align to TRBD1. This CDR3 contains 15 residues. V lost 1 base and J lost 1; bases outside the gene matches: 5. The germline V gene has CDR1 GTSNPN and CDR2 SVGIG (reference sequence). CDR3 in DNA: TGTGCCTGGAGTGGAGGGGACAGGTGGAACACTGAAGCTTTCTTT. Protein: CAWSGGDRWNTEAFF.

At least ten counts were recorded for this clonotype. The chain carries TRBV6-1 and TRBJ2-5, with TRBD2 matching over 7 bases. This CDR3 comprises 14 residues. V was clipped by 8 bases and J by 2 bases; unmatched bases: 8. Germline assignment: CDR1 MNHNS and CDR2 SASEGT. CDR3 bases: TGTGCCAGCGAGCCGGGACTACTACAAGAGACCCAGTACTTC. It encodes CASEPGLLQETQYF.

In its sample, this clonotype was seen many times. At one of its ends the junction is not consistent with the germline gene, which may arise from a read error. V is TRBV11-2 and J is TRBJ1-1; 7 nucleotides agree with TRBD1. The CDR3 loop spans 15 amino acids. The germline CDR1 and CDR2 sequences are SGHAT and FQNNGV. Here the CDR3 DNA reads TGCGCCAGCAGCTTGGTTAGGGGGCGAAACACTGAAGCTTTCTTT. Encoded protein: CASSLVRGRNTEAFF.

A remark on this clonotype: No conserved phenylalanine or tryptophan is present at the end of the CDR3, so a read error is the likely explanation. This chain joins TRBV5-4 and TRBJ1-1; D not resolved. The CDR3 sequence is 13 residues long. The germline CDR1 and CDR2 sequences are SGHNT and YYREEE (reference sequence). V was clipped by 4 bases and J by 2 bases, with 9 bases between them. CDR3 amino acids: CASSRARNTEAFL. The CDR3 DNA follows: TGTGCCAGCAGCCGTGCGCGAAACACTGAAGCTTTCTTG.

This clonotype was seen ten or more times. The V gene is TRBV5-1, the J gene TRBJ1-5; no clear D gene. The V end lost 4 bases, the J end lost 3 bases, and 11 bases lay between the germline ends. Germline V lookup: CDR1 SGHRS, CDR2 YFSETQ. CDR3 size: 14 residues. The CDR3 DNA follows: TGCGCCAGCAGCGTAGCAGGAATCAATCAGCCCCAGCATTTT. Its protein product is CASSVAGINQPQHF.

This clonotype was observed at least ten times. This chain links TRBV19 with TRBJ1-1; D not resolved. The CDR3 extends over 15 amino acids. V lost 1 base, J lost 0 bases, and 9 bases lay in between. In germline, CDR1 is LNHDA, CDR2 SQIVND (reference sequence). Here the CDR3 DNA reads TGTGCCAGTAGTATAGGGGCAGCACTGAACACTGAAGCTTTCTTT. Amino acids: CASSIGAALNTEAFF. The complete variable domain, with remaining parts taken from reference TRBV19 and TRBJ1-1, reads DGGITQSPKYLFRKEGQNVTLSCEQNLNHDAMYWYRQDPGQGLRLIYYSQIVNDFQKGDIAEGYSVSREKKESFPLTVTSAQKNPTAFYLCASSIGAALNTEAFFGQGTRLTVV.

This clonotype was observed a single time. This sequence joins TRBV19 and TRBJ1-2; D not certain. CDR1 and CDR2 from the germline V gene are LNHDA and SQIVND (reference sequence). The CDR3 sequence is 14 residues long. V was cut by 3 bases and J by 3 bases, with 11 bases left in between. The CDR3 reads CASSIPQRYYGYTF. The CDR3 DNA follows: TGTGCCAGTAGTATCCCCCAGAGGTACTATGGCTACACCTTC.

This clonotype showed up many times. The chain links TRBV12-3 or TRBV12-4 to TRBJ1-2; TRBD1 matches 9 bases. The junction had 3 bases not matched to a gene; V was cut back by 5 bases and J by 2 bases. The CDR3 totals 14 residues. The CDR3 DNA reads as TGTGCCAGCAGTCAACAGGGGGCAAACTATGGCTACACCTTC. Translation gives CASSQQGANYGYTF.

This clonotype was picked up many times. The rearrangement joins TRBV6-5 to TRBJ1-1; D is undetermined. This CDR3 has 15 residues. CDR1 and CDR2 (germline): MNHEY, SVGAGI. V lost 2 bases, J lost 1 base, and 11 bases lay in between. The CDR3 nucleotides are TGTGCCAGCAGTTACCGGCAGGCCACGAACACTGAAGCTTTCTTT. Translation gives CASSYRQATNTEAFF.

In its sample, this clonotype was seen many times. This chain uses TRBV28 with TRBJ1-1; a weak D match, TRBD1 (5 bases). The CDR3 sequence is 13 residues long. The V gene's germline CDR1 is MDHEN and CDR2 SYDVKM. V gave up 4 bases and J gave up 4 bases, with 10 bases separating them. CDR3 protein: CASSSWDATEAFF. CDR3 sequence (DNA): TGTGCCAGCAGTTCCTGGGACGCCACTGAAGCTTTCTTT.

This clonotype was seen at least ten times. The chain joins TRBV7-9 to TRBJ2-7; D is uncertain. V was clipped by 6 bases and J by 3 bases, with 9 bases between them. From germline, CDR1 is SEHNR and CDR2 FQNEAQ (reference sequence). This CDR3 has 12 residues. CDR3 sequence (DNA): TGTGCCAGCAGAACCGACGGCTACGAGCAGTACTTC. Protein product: CASRTDGYEQYF.

This clonotype was picked up many times. CDR3 loop: CASSPGRLAGGSEQYF. The CDR3 DNA is TGTGCCAGCAGCCCGGGGCGACTAGCGGGGGGGAGTGAGCAGTACTTC. The rearrangement uses TRBV7-6 and TRBJ2-7; 14 bases match TRBD2. V gave up 5 bases and J gave up 7 bases; unmatched junction bases: 10. Germline V CDR1 and CDR2: SGHVS, FNYEAQ. The CDR3 runs 16 residues.

The rearrangement joins TRBV28 to TRBJ2-5, with TRBD1 matching over 7 bases. Per germline, CDR1 MDHEN and CDR2 SYDVKM. V trimming: 3 bases; J trimming: 2 bases; junction bases outside the gene matches: 12. The CDR3 loop spans 17 amino acids. The CDR3 DNA reads TGTGCCAGCAGTTTTAGTACGGGACAGCTATATCAAGAGACCCAGTACTTC. The encoded protein is CASSFSTGQLYQETQYF.

The J gene is TRBJ1-1, the V gene TRBV30; TRBD1 agrees at 9 bases. The V and J ends lost 6 bases and 4 bases, in that order; junction bases with no gene match: 6. CDR1 is GTSNPN and CDR2 is SVGIG in the germline V gene (reference sequence). The CDR3 runs 13 residues. CDR3: CACDRGRSTEAFF. CDR3 nucleotides: TGTGCCTGTGACAGGGGGAGGAGCACTGAAGCTTTCTTT.